A single sample is the source of the 29 T cell receptor beta chains below, sequenced in a study of cytomegalovirus exposure and HLA in healthy donors. The PCR was carried out with 60 Vbeta primers and 13 Jbeta primers. Profiled with immunoSEQ multiplex PCR; TCRdb holds only in-frame clones, not every one. The sample lists under 200,000 clones, over 65% seen once, with about 2% in the top ten. The sequenced material came from PBMCs. Receptors originate from a woman aged 25 to 39 in good health and CMV-seronegative.

This rearrangement joins TRBV7-3 to TRBJ2-3; the D gene is possibly TRBD2 (5 bases). The CDR3 is 13 residues long. Trimming shortened V by 4 bases and J by 6 bases, and 11 bases separated the two germline ends. The germline V gene has CDR1 SGHTA and CDR2 FQGTGA. The chain's CDR3 is CASSSLGSDTQYF. The CDR3 DNA follows: TGTGCCAGCAGCTCACTAGGGTCTGATACGCAGTATTTT.

The chain links TRBV7-2 to TRBJ2-5, with 9 nucleotides matching TRBD2. The CDR3 consists of 17 residues. CDR1 is SGHTA and CDR2 is FQGNSA in the germline V gene. J lost 9 bases, V lost 1 base, and 15 bases had no gene match. The CDR3 protein is CASSLVGAGGPNTAQYF. Written as DNA, the CDR3 is TGTGCCAGCAGCTTAGTGGGGGCGGGAGGGCCGAATACGGCCCAGTACTTC. Drawing the rest from reference TRBV7-2 and TRBJ2-5, the complete variable domain is GAGVSQSPSNKVTEKGKDVELRCDPISGHTALYWYRQSLGQGLEFLIYFQGNSAPDKSGLPSDRFSAERTGGSVSTLTIQRTQQEDSAVYLCASSLVGAGGPNTAQYFGPGTRLLVL.

This chain joins TRBV6-4 and TRBJ2-3; 9 bases line up with TRBD2. Germline trimming cut 3 bases from V and 0 bases from J; bases unmatched to any gene: 4. CDR3 length: 16 residues. Germline CDR1 and CDR2: MRHNA and SNTAGT. CDR3 DNA: TGTGCCAGCAGTGAGGCTAGCGGGGCTAGCACAGATACGCAGTATTTT. Encoded protein: CASSEASGASTDTQYF.

To note about this clone: The junction differs from germline at one of its ends, possibly a read error. The gene calls are TRBV7-9 and TRBJ2-1, with 10 bases aligning to TRBD1. The length of the CDR3 is 14 residues. Germline lookup yields CDR1 SEHNR and CDR2 FQNEAQ (reference sequence). The CDR3 is CSSSFGGTGDEQFF. CDR3 sequence (DNA): TGTTCCAGCAGCTTTGGGGGGACAGGGGATGAGCAGTTCTTC. Variable domain in full (rest from reference TRBV7-9 and TRBJ2-1): DTGVSQNPRHKITKRGQNVTFRCDPISEHNRLYWYRQTLGQGPEFLTYFQNEAQLEKSRLLSDRFSAERPKGSFSTLEIQRTEQGDSAMYLCSSSFGGTGDEQFFGPGTRLTVL.

This clone was counted once. The chain couples TRBV7-9 to TRBJ1-3; D unresolved. Trimming pared 1 base from V and 4 bases from J, leaving 8 bases between. The CDR3 is 14 amino acids. Germline V gene lookup returns CDR1 SEHNR and CDR2 FQNEAQ (reference sequence). CDR3 in DNA: TGTGCCAGCAGCTTAGTAGTTTCAGGAAACACCATATATTTT. It specifies CASSLVVSGNTIYF.

This clone was counted once. The chain is built from TRBV5-1 and TRBJ2-5; 10 bases fit TRBD2. Germline loops: CDR1 SGHRS, CDR2 YFSETQ. The J segment lost 3 bases and the V segment lost 5 bases, leaving 7 bases of the junction unmatched. This CDR3 is 15 amino acids long. Written as DNA, the CDR3 is TGCGCCAGCAGTTTCATAGCGGGGGGCGAAGAGACCCAGTACTTC. The encoded protein is CASSFIAGGEETQYF.

The rearrangement links TRBV5-1 to TRBJ2-7; D is unresolved. Germline lookup yields CDR1 SGHRS and CDR2 YFSETQ. Trimming cost V 2 bases and J 5 bases, with 17 bases left between them. The CDR3 contains 15 residues. In DNA form, the CDR3 reads TGCGCCAGCAGCTTTGCCTGGCCCCAGTCTGACGAGCAGTACTTC. As protein: CASSFAWPQSDEQYF.

This chain connects TRBV6-5 to TRBJ2-7; 11 nucleotides match TRBD1. Per germline, CDR1 MNHEY and CDR2 SVGAGI. There are 16 residues in the CDR3. V was pared by 4 bases and J by 7 bases, with 12 bases of the junction left unmatched. CDR3 region: CASSSIRGTGGVEQYF. The CDR3 region has the DNA TGTGCCAGCAGTTCCATAAGGGGGACAGGGGGTGTAGAGCAGTACTTC.

This clone was seen just once. The rearrangement uses TRBV6-4 and TRBJ1-5; 10 bases align to TRBD1. V shed 5 bases, J shed 6 bases, and the junction held 1 base outside the gene matches. This CDR3 contains 13 residues. Germline CDR1 MRHNA, CDR2 SNTAGT. In nucleotides, the CDR3 is TGTGCCAGCAGTCGGACAGGGGGTCAGCCCCAGCATTTT. Its protein product is CASSRTGGQPQHF.

This chain connects TRBV4-2 to TRBJ2-7, with 8 bases lining up with TRBD2. The germline V gene has CDR1 LGHNA and CDR2 YNFKEQ. V trimming: 4 bases; J trimming: 0 bases; junction bases outside the gene matches: 5. The CDR3 runs to 15 residues. The DNA of the CDR3 is TGTGCCAGCAGCCTAAAACTAGCGGCCTCCTACGAGCAGTACTTC. Translating it yields CASSLKLAASYEQYF.

This chain joins TRBV19 and TRBJ1-1, with a weak D call TRBD1 (5 bases). There are 11 residues in the CDR3. V lost 10 bases and J lost 10, with 16 bases in between. Germline V gene sequence: CDR1 LNHDA, CDR2 SQIVND (reference sequence). The CDR3 DNA follows: TGTGCCAACTCCGACGGGGGTGGAGCTTTCTTT. The encoded protein is CANSDGGGAFF.

This CDR3 reads CASSQQGQGNTIYF. CDR3 DNA sequence: TGTGCCAGCAGCCAGCAGGGCCAAGGAAACACCATATATTTT. The rearrangement uses TRBV14 and TRBJ1-3; weak D call: TRBD1 (5 bases). The CDR3 has 14 amino acids. Trimming took off 3 bases at V and 4 bases at J, with 10 bases between the two ends. The V gene's germline CDR1 is SGHDN and CDR2 FVKESK.

The rearrangement links TRBV7-2 to TRBJ2-7; possible D gene TRBD1, 6 bases. The CDR3 totals 15 residues. CDR1 SGHTA and CDR2 FQGNSA come from the germline V gene. Trimming removed 3 bases at V and 1 base at J, with 13 bases between. The CDR3 region is CASSLGASGSYEQYF. CDR3 sequence (DNA): TGTGCCAGCAGCTTGGGGGCCAGTGGGTCCTACGAGCAGTACTTC.

Written as DNA, the CDR3 is TGCGCCAGCAGCGAAACAGGGGGCCTTAGCTCCTACAATGAGCAGTTCTTC. Translated: CASSETGGLSSYNEQFF. The V gene is TRBV4-1, the J gene TRBJ2-1; TRBD1 matches at 9 bases. The length of the CDR3 is 17 residues. Germline CDR1 and CDR2: MGHRA and YSYEKL. The V gene end was trimmed by 5 bases and the J gene end by 0 bases; junction bases not matched to a gene: 8.

This clone is medium-sized. This sample includes further DNA sequences coding for the same CDR3. The chain joins TRBV5-6 to TRBJ2-7; a possible D gene is TRBD2 (6 bases). The germline V and J ends were trimmed by 5 bases and 3 bases, with 9 bases remaining between them. The CDR3 sequence is 12 residues long. Germline CDR1 reads SGHDT; CDR2 reads YYEEEE. The CDR3 DNA is TGTGCCAGCAGGGCCGGGAGCTACGAGCAGTACTTC. It is translated as CASRAGSYEQYF.

The V gene is TRBV5-1, the J gene TRBJ1-3; D call uncertain. The V gene lost 0 bases and the J gene lost 4 bases, with 11 bases spanning the gap. Germline V gene data show CDR1 as SGHRS and CDR2 as YFSETQ. This CDR3 is 15 amino acids long. The DNA of the CDR3 is TGCGCCAGCAGCTTGGAGGGAGCTTCGGGAAACACCATATATTTT. Translated, it gives CASSLEGASGNTIYF.

The CDR3 DNA reads TGTGCCAGCAGCTCGCCGACAGGGTTTAATCTTCGCGAGCAGTACTTC. The encoded protein is CASSSPTGFNLREQYF. This rearrangement joins TRBV11-2 to TRBJ2-7; TRBD1 aligns across 7 bases. Germline CDR1 SGHAT, CDR2 FQNNGV. V was clipped by 4 bases and J by 6 bases; unmatched bases: 15. This CDR3 has 16 amino acids.

The genes are TRBV10-2 and TRBJ1-3, with a weak D call TRBD1 (6 bases). The germline gives CDR1 WSHSY, CDR2 SAAADI. The CDR3 has 14 residues. Trimming cost V 3 bases and J 1 base, with 7 bases left between them. This CDR3 is CASSEQGSGNTIYF. As DNA, the CDR3 is TGCGCCAGCAGTGAACAGGGATCTGGAAACACCATATATTTT.

The rearrangement uses TRBV5-6 and TRBJ2-1; 15 bases are a match to TRBD2. The length of the CDR3 is 17 residues. After removal of 2 bases from V and 10 bases from J, the junction contained 10 bases not matched to a gene. From germline, CDR1 is SGHDT and CDR2 YYEEEE. This CDR3 is CASSFPRTSGGAREQFF. CDR3 nucleotide sequence: TGTGCCAGCAGCTTTCCCCGGACTAGCGGGGGGGCAAGGGAGCAGTTCTTC.

The chain joins TRBV2 to TRBJ1-3, with D uncertain. Trimming stripped 1 base from V and 2 bases from J, with 9 bases between. CDR1 and CDR2 (germline): SNHLY, FYNNEI. This CDR3 spans 15 amino acids. CDR3 protein: CASSEGEITGNTIYF. CDR3 in DNA: TGTGCCAGCAGTGAAGGGGAGATTACTGGAAACACCATATATTTT.

The chain joins TRBV5-1 to TRBJ2-3; 8 bases map to TRBD2. Germline CDR1 is SGHRS and CDR2 is YFSETQ. The CDR3 contains 17 residues. V lost 0 bases and J lost 3; bases outside the gene matches: 9. The CDR3 region is CASSLGNLAGKTDTQYF. The CDR3 region has the DNA TGCGCCAGCAGCTTGGGGAACTTAGCGGGGAAGACAGATACGCAGTATTTT.

A few counts support this clone. The chain links TRBV5-1 to TRBJ2-7; the match to TRBD2 covers 11 bases. CDR1 and CDR2 from the germline V gene are SGHRS and YFSETQ. There are 15 residues in the CDR3. V shed 4 bases, J shed 3 bases, and the junction held 6 bases outside the gene matches. CDR3 bases: TGCGCCAGCAGCCTCGCTGGGACTAGCGGCTACGAGCAGTACTTC. It is translated as CASSLAGTSGYEQYF. Filled out from reference TRBV5-1 and TRBJ2-7, the complete variable domain reads KAGVTQTPRYLIKTRGQQVTLSCSPISGHRSVSWYQQTPGQGLQFLFEYFSETQRNKGNFPGRFSGRQFSNSRSEMNVSTLELGDSALYLCASSLAGTSGYEQYFGPGTRLTVT.

V and J are TRBV5-5 and TRBJ2-7; 9 bases fit TRBD1. Germline values: CDR1 SGHKS, CDR2 YYEKEE (reference sequence). After removal of 4 bases from V and 4 bases from J, the junction contained 9 bases not matched to a gene. This CDR3 is built from 15 residues. Written as DNA, the CDR3 is TGTGCCAGCAGCCTAAGGGGGACAGGGAGTTACGAGCAGTACTTC. It translates to CASSLRGTGSYEQYF.

The chain links TRBV19 to TRBJ2-1, with 8 positions matching TRBD1. Germline CDR1 reads LNHDA; CDR2 reads SQIVND (reference sequence). Trimming cost V 6 bases and J 5 bases; bases outside gene matches: 18. This CDR3 is built from 18 residues. CDR3 in DNA: TGTGCCAGTAGCCGCCTCTATCCAGGGGGCCCGGGACACAATGAGCAGTTCTTC. It codes for CASSRLYPGGPGHNEQFF. The full variable domain, completed using reference TRBV19 and TRBJ2-1, is DGGITQSPKYLFRKEGQNVTLSCEQNLNHDAMYWYRQDPGQGLRLIYYSQIVNDFQKGDIAEGYSVSREKKESFPLTVTSAQKNPTAFYLCASSRLYPGGPGHNEQFFGPGTRLTVL.

The table lists this clone with a few counts. This chain links TRBV30 with TRBJ2-5; no firm D call. V lost 3 bases, J lost 4 bases, and 18 bases lay in between. CDR1 is GTSNPN, CDR2 SVGIG, per germline (reference sequence). The CDR3 is made up of 15 amino acids. CDR3 region: CAWRAGLNYIETQYF. CDR3 DNA: TGTGCCTGGAGGGCAGGCCTAAATTACATAGAGACCCAGTACTTC.

Written as DNA, the CDR3 is TGTGCCAGCAGCTTAGGACTAGCGGGCCTCACAGATACGCAGTATTTT. Translated, it gives CASSLGLAGLTDTQYF. The rearrangement joins TRBV11-2 to TRBJ2-3; TRBD2 matches at 10 bases. The CDR3 covers 16 residues. CDR1 SGHAT and CDR2 FQNNGV come from the germline V gene. Trimming cost V 1 base and J 2 bases; bases outside gene matches: 3.

Only a few counts were recorded for this clone. V and J are TRBV6-6 and TRBJ2-1; 10 bases match TRBD2. Losses at the gene ends were 5 bases for V and 9 bases for J; bases not matched to a gene: 13. Germline CDR1 is MNHNY and CDR2 is SVGAGI (reference sequence). The CDR3 is 16 amino acids. The CDR3 coding sequence is TGTGCCAGCAGTGGTCTAGCGGGGGCCCGATCGTTTGAGCAGTTCTTC. Amino acid sequence: CASSGLAGARSFEQFF.

The V call is TRBV5-1, the J call TRBJ2-5, with D tentatively TRBD1 (5 bases). V was cut by 0 bases and J by 2 bases, with 14 bases left in between. Germline V gene data show CDR1 as SGHRS and CDR2 as YFSETQ. The CDR3 consists of 16 residues. The CDR3 DNA follows: TGCGCCAGCAGCTTGGCCGGGCAGGGCTTACAAGAGACCCAGTACTTC. This translates into CASSLAGQGLQETQYF.

The gene calls are TRBV7-9 and TRBJ1-2, with a weak D call TRBD1 (6 bases). The CDR3 has 15 residues. V lost 5 bases to trimming and J lost 1 base, with 14 bases between them. CDR1 is SEHNR and CDR2 is FQNEAQ in the germline V gene (reference sequence). Here the CDR3 DNA reads TGTGCCAGCAGCCCCCGACAGGCGGTTAACTATGGCTACACCTTC. This translates into CASSPRQAVNYGYTF.